This T cell receptor beta chain appears in the sequencing data of a study of Ad26.COV2.S vaccination and SARS-CoV-2 variants. Study summary: The authors gave Ad26.COV2.S intramuscularly, either once or twice 56 days apart. Overall study findings and caveats: Spike-specific TCR breadth in vaccine recipients exceeded that seen in placebo recipients. Non-spike TCR breadth showed similarity between vaccine and placebo recipients. There was a possibility that the TCR breadth and depth analyses underestimated total T cell responses.

Sequencing was performed with immunoSEQ multiplex PCR; in TCRdb, only in-frame clones are kept and a portion is missing. The sample yields about 380,000 clones, about 83% seen once. V was clipped by 5 bases and J by 0 bases, with 7 bases between them. This CDR3 is 13 amino acids long. Per germline, CDR1 MNHEY and CDR2 SVGEGT. As for treatment: 15 to 20 received Ad26.COV2.S at low or high dose, single or two shots; 5 received placebo; per-sample allocation not given. All samples were drawn on day 63, counting from the first vaccine or placebo injection. A remark on this clone: Its antigen is unidentified.

The sequence was obtained from a person aged 18-60 years who received the Ad26.COV2.S COVID-19 vaccine or a placebo. Sequencing used peripheral blood, obtained in a trial of Ad26.COV2.S vaccine versus placebo. This chain links TRBV6-2 or TRBV6-3 with TRBJ1-2; D not resolved. CDR3 amino acids: CASSPWANYGYTF. Here the CDR3 DNA reads TGTGCCAGCAGTCCCTGGGCTAACTATGGCTACACCTTC.